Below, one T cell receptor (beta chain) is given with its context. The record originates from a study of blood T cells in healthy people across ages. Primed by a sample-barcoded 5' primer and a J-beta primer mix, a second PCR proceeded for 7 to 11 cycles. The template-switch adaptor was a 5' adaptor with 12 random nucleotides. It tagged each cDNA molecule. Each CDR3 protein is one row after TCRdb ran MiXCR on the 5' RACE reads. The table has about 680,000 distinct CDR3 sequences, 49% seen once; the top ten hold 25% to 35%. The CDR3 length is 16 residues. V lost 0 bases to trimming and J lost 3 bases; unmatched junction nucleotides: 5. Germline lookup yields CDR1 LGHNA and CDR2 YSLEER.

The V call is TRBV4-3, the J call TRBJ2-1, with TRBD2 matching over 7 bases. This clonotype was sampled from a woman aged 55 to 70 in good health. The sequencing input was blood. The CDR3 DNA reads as TGCGCCAGCAGCCAAGATTACGGGAGGAGCTACAATGAGCAGTTCTTC. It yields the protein CASSQDYGRSYNEQFF.